The clone carrying this T cell receptor (beta chain) was detected ten times or more. The CDR3 has 16 amino acids. Germline CDR1 reads DFQATT; CDR2 reads SNEGSKA (reference sequence). The V end lost 4 bases, the J end lost 0 bases, and 19 bases lay between the germline ends. TCRdb re-derived calls from the RT-PCR reads in MiXCR, one entry per CDR3 protein. The repertoire holds 650,000 to 800,000 distinct CDR3 sequences, with 12% to 15% as singletons. The sample consisted of memory CD4+ T cells from blood. The sequence came from a female donor in good health, serving as a healthy control. This chain connects TRBV20-1 to TRBJ2-7; D possibly corresponds to TRBD1 (6 bases). The CDR3 loop is CSATSGTSASSYEQYF. CDR3 DNA: TGCAGTGCTACGTCCGGGACATCCGCCAGCTCCTACGAGCAGTACTTC.